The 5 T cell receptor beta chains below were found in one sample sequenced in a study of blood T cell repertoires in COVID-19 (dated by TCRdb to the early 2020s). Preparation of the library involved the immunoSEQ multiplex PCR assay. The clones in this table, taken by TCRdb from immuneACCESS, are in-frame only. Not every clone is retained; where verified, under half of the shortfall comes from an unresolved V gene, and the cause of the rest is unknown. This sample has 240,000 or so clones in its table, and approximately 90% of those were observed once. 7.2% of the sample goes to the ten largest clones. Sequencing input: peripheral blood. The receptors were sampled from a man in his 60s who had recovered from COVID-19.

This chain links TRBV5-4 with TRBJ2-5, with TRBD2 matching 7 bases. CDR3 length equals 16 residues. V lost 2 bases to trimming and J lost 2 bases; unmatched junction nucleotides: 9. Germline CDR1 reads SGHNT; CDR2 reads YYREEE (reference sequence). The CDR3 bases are TGTGCCAGCAGCTTAATACCCGCGGGGGTGCAAGAGACCCAGTACTTC. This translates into CASSLIPAGVQETQYF.

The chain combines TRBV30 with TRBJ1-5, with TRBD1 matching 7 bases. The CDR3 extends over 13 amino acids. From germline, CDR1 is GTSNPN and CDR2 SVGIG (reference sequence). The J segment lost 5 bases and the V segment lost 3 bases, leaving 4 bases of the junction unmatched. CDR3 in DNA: TGTGCCTGGAGCCCGGACAGGCATCAGCCCCAGCATTTT. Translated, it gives CAWSPDRHQPQHF.

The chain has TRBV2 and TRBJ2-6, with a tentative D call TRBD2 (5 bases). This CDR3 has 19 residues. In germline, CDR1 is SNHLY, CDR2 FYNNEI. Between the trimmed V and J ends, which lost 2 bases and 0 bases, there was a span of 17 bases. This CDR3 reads CASSEQRGPLSSGANVLTF. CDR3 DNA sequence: TGTGCCAGCAGTGAACAACGGGGTCCTTTAAGCTCTGGGGCCAACGTCCTGACTTTC.

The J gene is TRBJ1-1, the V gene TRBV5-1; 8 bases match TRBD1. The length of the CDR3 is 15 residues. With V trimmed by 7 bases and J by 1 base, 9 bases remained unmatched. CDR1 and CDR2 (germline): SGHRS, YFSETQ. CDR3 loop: CASRPLTGANTEAFF. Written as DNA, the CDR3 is TGCGCCAGCCGACCATTGACAGGGGCGAACACTGAAGCTTTCTTT.

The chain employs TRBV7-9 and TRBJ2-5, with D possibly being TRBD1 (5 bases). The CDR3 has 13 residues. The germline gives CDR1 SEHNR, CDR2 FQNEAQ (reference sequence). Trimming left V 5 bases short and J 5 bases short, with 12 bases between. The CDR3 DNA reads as TGTGCCAGCAGCCAGGCAGGACACGAGACCCAGTACTTC. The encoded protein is CASSQAGHETQYF.